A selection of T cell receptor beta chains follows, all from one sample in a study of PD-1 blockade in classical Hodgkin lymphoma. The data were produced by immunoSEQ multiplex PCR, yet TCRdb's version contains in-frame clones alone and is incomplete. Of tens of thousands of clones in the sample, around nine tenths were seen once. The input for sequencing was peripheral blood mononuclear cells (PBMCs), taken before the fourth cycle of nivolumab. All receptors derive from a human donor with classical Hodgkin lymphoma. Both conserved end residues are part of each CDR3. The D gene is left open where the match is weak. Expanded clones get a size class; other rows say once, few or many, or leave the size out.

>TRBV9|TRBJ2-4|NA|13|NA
CASSAHLDSIQYF
TGTGCCAGCAGCGCACACCTGGACAGCATTCAGTACTTC
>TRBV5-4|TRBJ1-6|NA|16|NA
CASSAGGSSYNSPLHF
TGTGCCAGCAGCGCCGGTGGGAGCTCCTATAATTCACCCCTCCACTTT
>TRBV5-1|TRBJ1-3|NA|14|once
CASSLVGSGNTIYF
TGCGCCAGCAGCTTGGTAGGGTCGGGAAACACCATATATTTT
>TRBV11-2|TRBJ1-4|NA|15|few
CASSPTRSPNEKLFF
TGTGCCAGCAGCCCGACCAGGTCACCAAATGAAAAACTGTTTTTT
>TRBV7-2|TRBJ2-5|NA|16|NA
CASSLPSGAYQETQYF
TGTGCCAGCAGCTTACCGAGTGGGGCTTACCAAGAGACCCAGTACTTC
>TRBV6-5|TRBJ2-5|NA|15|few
CASRAGLGYQETQYF
TGTGCCAGCAGGGCCGGCCTGGGGTACCAAGAGACCCAGTACTTC
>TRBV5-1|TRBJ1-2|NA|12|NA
CASSPTTDGYTF
TGCGCCAGCAGCCCAACGACGGATGGCTACACCTTC
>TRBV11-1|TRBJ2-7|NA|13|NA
CASSSRRENEQYF
TGTGCCAGCAGCTCCCGCCGGGAGAACGAGCAGTACTTC
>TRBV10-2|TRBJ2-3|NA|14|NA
CASKPDTSTDTQYF
TGCGCCAGCAAACCGGACACCTCCACAGATACGCAGTATTTT
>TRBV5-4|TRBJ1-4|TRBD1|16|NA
CASSPGPGQGGEKLFF
TGTGCCAGCAGCCCAGGTCCGGGACAGGGTGGGGAAAAACTGTTTTTT
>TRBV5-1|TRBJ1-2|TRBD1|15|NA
CASSGSGQANYGYTF
TGCGCCAGCAGCGGCTCGGGACAGGCTAACTATGGCTACACCTTC
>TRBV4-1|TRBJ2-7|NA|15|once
CASSQETPSSYEQYF
TGCGCCAGCAGCCAAGAGACCCCGAGCTCCTACGAGCAGTACTTC
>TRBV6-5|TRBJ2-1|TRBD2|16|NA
CASSYSASGGENEQFF
TGTGCCAGCAGTTACTCTGCTAGCGGGGGGGAGAATGAGCAGTTCTTC
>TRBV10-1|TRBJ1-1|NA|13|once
CASSRTLNTEAFF
TGCGCCAGCAGTCGTACGCTGAACACTGAAGCTTTCTTT
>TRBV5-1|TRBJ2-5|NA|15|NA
CASSLVPGAQETQYF
TGCGCCAGCAGCTTGGTACCTGGGGCCCAAGAGACCCAGTACTTC
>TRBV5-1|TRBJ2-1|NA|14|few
CASSSGPGGGEQFF
TGCGCCAGCAGCTCGGGTCCCGGTGGGGGTGAGCAGTTCTTC
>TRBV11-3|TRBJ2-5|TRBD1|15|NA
CASSRRDRGEETQYF
TGTGCCAGCAGCCGGCGGGACAGGGGCGAAGAGACCCAGTACTTC
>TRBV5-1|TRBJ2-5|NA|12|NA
CASSSRGETQYF
TGCGCCAGCAGCTCCAGGGGAGAGACCCAGTACTTC
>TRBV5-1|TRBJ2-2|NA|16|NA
CASSLGQAGVAGELFF
TGCGCCAGCAGCTTGGGCCAGGCCGGAGTGGCCGGGGAGCTGTTTTTT
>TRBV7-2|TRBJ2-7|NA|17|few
CASSLGGFAGSPYEQYF
TGTGCCAGCAGCTTAGGAGGATTCGCGGGCTCCCCGTACGAGCAGTACTTC
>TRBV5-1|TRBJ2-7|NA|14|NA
CASRPQTGSYEQYF
TGCGCCAGCAGGCCCCAAACAGGGTCCTACGAGCAGTACTTC
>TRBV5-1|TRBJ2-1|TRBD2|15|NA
CASSSGSGGYGEQFF
TGCGCCAGCAGCTCGGGAAGCGGGGGGTACGGTGAGCAGTTCTTC
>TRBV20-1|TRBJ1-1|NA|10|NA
CSASATEAFF
TGCAGTGCCTCAGCTACTGAAGCTTTCTTT
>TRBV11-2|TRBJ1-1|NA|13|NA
CASRESGYTEAFF
TGTGCCAGCAGAGAGTCAGGATACACTGAAGCTTTCTTT
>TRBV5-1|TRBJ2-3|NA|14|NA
CASCPVGSTDTQYF
TGCGCCAGCTGCCCTGTAGGTAGCACAGATACGCAGTATTTT
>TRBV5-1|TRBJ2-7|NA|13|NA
CASSGGATYEQYF
TGCGCCAGCAGCGGCGGGGCGACCTACGAGCAGTACTTC
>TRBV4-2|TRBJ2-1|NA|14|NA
CASSQPGIYNEQFF
TGTGCCAGCAGCCAACCGGGGATCTACAATGAGCAGTTCTTC
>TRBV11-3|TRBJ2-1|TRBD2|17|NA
CASSPGTSGPPHNEQFF
TGTGCCAGCAGCCCCGGGACTAGCGGGCCCCCCCACAATGAGCAGTTCTTC
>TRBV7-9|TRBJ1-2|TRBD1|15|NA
CASSQTGGANYGYTF
TGTGCCAGCAGTCAAACAGGGGGAGCTAACTATGGCTACACCTTC
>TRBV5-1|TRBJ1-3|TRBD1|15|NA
CASSNTGQGVDTIYF
TGCGCCAGCAGCAATACGGGACAGGGTGTGGACACCATATATTTT
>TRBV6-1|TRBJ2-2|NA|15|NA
CASSTGRLNTGELFF
TGTGCCAGCTCCACGGGACGCCTGAACACCGGGGAGCTGTTTTTT
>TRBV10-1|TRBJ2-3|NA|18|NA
CASSAAWQAGASTDTQYF
TGCGCCAGCAGTGCCGCGTGGCAAGCCGGCGCTAGCACAGATACGCAGTATTTT
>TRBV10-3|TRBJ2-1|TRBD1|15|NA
CAISAGTGLGSEQFF
TGTGCCATCAGTGCAGGGACAGGGTTGGGCAGTGAGCAGTTCTTC
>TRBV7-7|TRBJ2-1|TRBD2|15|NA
CASSPYSSGGNEQFF
TGTGCCAGCAGTCCCTACTCTAGCGGGGGAAATGAGCAGTTCTTC
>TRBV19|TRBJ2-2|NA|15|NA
CASTSAAGYTGELFF
TGTGCCAGTACCTCGGCAGCAGGTTACACCGGGGAGCTGTTTTTT
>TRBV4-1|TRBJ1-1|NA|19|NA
CASSQEGLLGVTMNTEAFF
TGCGCCAGCAGCCAAGAGGGGCTATTGGGGGTTACCATGAACACTGAAGCTTTCTTT
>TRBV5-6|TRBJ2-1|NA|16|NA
CASSLLRGSTYNEQFF
TGTGCCAGCAGCTTACTCAGGGGAAGCACCTACAATGAGCAGTTCTTC
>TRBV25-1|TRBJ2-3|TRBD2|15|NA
CASSRIAGDTDTQYF
TGTGCCAGCAGTAGGATAGCGGGGGACACAGATACGCAGTATTTT
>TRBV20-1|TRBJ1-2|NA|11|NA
CSAYWANGYTF
TGCAGTGCTTACTGGGCAAATGGCTACACCTTC
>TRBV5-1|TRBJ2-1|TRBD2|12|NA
CASSLLAGWQFF
TGCGCCAGCAGCCTACTAGCGGGGTGGCAGTTCTTC
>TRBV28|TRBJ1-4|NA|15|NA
CASSFPRVSREKLFF
TGTGCCAGCAGTTTCCCCAGGGTCTCACGCGAAAAACTGTTTTTT
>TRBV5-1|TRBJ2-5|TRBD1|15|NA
CASSATGGAAETQYF
TGCGCCAGCAGCGCGACAGGGGGCGCGGCTGAGACCCAGTACTTC
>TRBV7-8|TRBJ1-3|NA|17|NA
CASSLAGGGGTGNTIYF
TGTGCCAGCAGCTTAGCGGGTGGGGGGGGAACTGGAAACACCATATATTTT
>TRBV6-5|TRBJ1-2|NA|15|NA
CASSSESLGHYGYTF
TGTGCCAGCAGTTCGGAGTCCCTCGGGCATTATGGCTACACCTTC
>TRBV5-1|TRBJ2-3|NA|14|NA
CASSLDSPGDTQYF
TGCGCCAGCAGCTTGGACTCCCCGGGGGATACGCAGTATTTT
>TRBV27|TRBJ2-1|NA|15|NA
CASSFSGHSYNEQFF
TGTGCCAGCAGTTTTAGCGGACATTCCTACAATGAGCAGTTCTTC
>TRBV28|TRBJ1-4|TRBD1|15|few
CASKFAGTVGEKLFF
TGTGCCAGCAAATTCGCCGGGACAGTAGGTGAAAAACTGTTTTTT
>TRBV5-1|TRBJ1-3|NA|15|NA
CASSDTGHSGNTIYF
TGCGCCAGCAGCGATACAGGGCACTCTGGAAACACCATATATTTT
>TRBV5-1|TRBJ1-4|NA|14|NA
CASKAGPTNEKLFF
TGCGCCAGTAAGGCCGGTCCAACTAATGAAAAACTGTTTTTT
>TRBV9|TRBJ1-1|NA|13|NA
CASSLLMNTEAFF
TGTGCCAGCAGCCTTCTTATGAACACTGAAGCTTTCTTT
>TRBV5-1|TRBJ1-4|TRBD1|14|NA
CASSRGQVNEKLFF
TGCGCCAGCAGCCGGGGACAGGTCAATGAAAAACTGTTTTTT
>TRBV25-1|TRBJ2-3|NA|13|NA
CASSENWLDTQYF
TGTGCCAGCAGTGAAAACTGGTTAGATACGCAGTATTTT
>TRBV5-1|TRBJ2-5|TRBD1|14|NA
CASSLRTGEETQYF
TGCGCCAGCAGCTTAAGGACAGGGGAAGAGACCCAGTACTTC